The T cell receptor beta chain under discussion was sequenced for a study of blood T cell repertoires in COVID-19 (dated by TCRdb to 2020 to 2022). About the study as a whole: Collaborator samples came from the United States, Italy and Spain and covered acute and convalescent phases of COVID-19. The repertoires were made available in a free public database intended to serve as a resource for research on the immune response to SARS-CoV-2. HLA class I and class II types, where available, came from metadata supplied by the sample provider rather than from assay-based typing. Samples were obtained from the ongoing ImmuneRACE study (first 160 participants) and from about 1,300 subjects provided by 6 global collaborators. A de-identified subject ID, COVID-19 status, age in years and sex were almost always included in the sample metadata. The material from the prospective study consisted of cDNA or gDNA derived from T cells, B-cell-depleted T cells, or PBMCs. Deeply sampled blood TCRbeta repertoires from subjects exposed to, actively infected with, or recovered from COVID-19 were included in the dataset.

TCRbeta CDR3 regions were amplified from genomic DNA by means of the immunoSEQ Assay, a bias-controlled multiplex PCR. In the original analysis: The number of nucleated cells in each sample was estimated by amplification of reference gene primers within the assay. Sequence reads were collapsed and filtered to measure the absolute abundance of every unique TCRbeta CDR3 rearrangement. Productive Simpson clonality was computed per sample as the square root of Simpson's diversity index over productive rearrangements. TCRdb carries this immuneACCESS record with in-frame sequences only. Its versions omit some clonotypes, under half of them owing to an unresolved V gene in the studies checked, with the rest unexplained. V and J calls and clone size are those listed in that table; D and trimming were worked out from the DNA. This sample lists tens of thousands of clones; roughly 88% were detected once. Around 23% of the sample rests with the top ten.

Each collaborating institution followed its own protocols to collect whole blood in K2EDTA tubes. For TCRbeta analysis, collaborators shipped samples as frozen whole blood, isolated PBMCs, or DNA extracted from either of those sample types. A word on this clone: The antigen it binds to is not known. No base quality information exists; no much larger clone differs at one position.

Study-level results and caveats: The amount of clinical and demographic metadata varied by source and participant and was provided uncurated.

This TCR derives from a woman of 80 years or more with acute or convalescent COVID-19. Specimen: peripheral blood.

The CDR3 region: CASSQMTGMNTEAFF. The DNA sequence is TGTGCCAGCAGCCAAATGACAGGGATGAACACTGAAGCTTTCTTT. The chain was built from TRBV3-1 (or the pseudogene TRBV3-2) and TRBJ1-1; a stretch of 7 junction bases matches TRBD1. V loses 2 bases at its end and J loses 0 bases; junction bases beyond the gene matches: 3. The cysteine opens and the phenylalanine closes a CDR3 of 15 amino acids. Only the CDR3 DNA is retained, 45 bases long and in frame from the first base. CDR1 and CDR2 are read off the germline V gene (reference sequence) as LGHDT and YNNKEL.